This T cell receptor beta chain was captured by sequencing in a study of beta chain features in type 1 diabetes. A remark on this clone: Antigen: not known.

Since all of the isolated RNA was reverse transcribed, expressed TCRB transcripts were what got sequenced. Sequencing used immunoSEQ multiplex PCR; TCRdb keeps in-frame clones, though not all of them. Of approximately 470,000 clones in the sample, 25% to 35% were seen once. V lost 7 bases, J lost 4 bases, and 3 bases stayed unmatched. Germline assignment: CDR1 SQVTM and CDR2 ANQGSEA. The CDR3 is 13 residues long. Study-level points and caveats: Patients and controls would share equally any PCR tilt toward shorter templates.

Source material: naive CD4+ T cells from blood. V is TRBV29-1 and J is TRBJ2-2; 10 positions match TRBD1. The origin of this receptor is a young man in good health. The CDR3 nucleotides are TGCAGCGGGGGACAGGGGAGCACCGGGGAGCTGTTTTTT. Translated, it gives CSGGQGSTGELFF.